This is a list of T cell receptor beta chains from one sample in a study of cytotoxic CD8 clonotypes in ibrutinib-treated CLL. Clones were sequenced by immunoSEQ multiplex PCR, and TCRdb holds only the in-frame ones, with some missing. Altogether some 200,000 clones are present, approximately 68% being singletons, with the ten largest covering around an eighth. The input for sequencing was PBMCs, taken after 24 months of ibrutinib treatment. These receptor sequences come from a human donor with chronic lymphocytic leukemia. Each CDR3 is given with its conserved first and last residue. D genes are given only for firm matches. Where a row states a size, it is once, few, many or the class of an expanded clone; other rows omit it.

size	V	D	J	DNA	CDR3
NA	TRBV19	TRBD2	TRBJ2-7	TGTGCCAGTAGTTCGACTAGCGGGACCTACGAGCAGTACTTC	CASSSTSGTYEQYF
NA	TRBV9	TRBD2	TRBJ2-5	TGTGCCAGCAGCGTGGGACTAGCGGGAGTGCTGGAGACCCAGTACTTC	CASSVGLAGVLETQYF
NA	TRBV7-9	NA	TRBJ2-1	TGTGCCAGCAGCTTATGGGGGCGGGAGAGCTACAATGAGCAGTTCTTC	CASSLWGRESYNEQFF
NA	TRBV5-6	TRBD2	TRBJ2-1	TGTGCCAGCAGCCCGAGCGGGAGCCAAGGCAATGAGCAGTTCTTC	CASSPSGSQGNEQFF
NA	TRBV7-2	NA	TRBJ2-7	TGTGCCAGCAGCGCAAACAGGGATCGCGCCTACGAGCAGTACTTC	CASSANRDRAYEQYF
NA	TRBV7-2	TRBD1	TRBJ1-2	TGTGCCAGCAGCTTAGACAGGGGAGGACCCTATGGCTACACCTTC	CASSLDRGGPYGYTF
few	TRBV6-7	NA	TRBJ1-1	TGTGCCAGCAATCGAAGCACTGAAGCTTTCTTT	CASNRSTEAFF
few	TRBV7-7	TRBD1	TRBJ2-1	TGTGCCAGCAGCTCCGGGACAGGGGCGGACAATGAGCAGTTCTTC	CASSSGTGADNEQFF
NA	TRBV7-2	NA	TRBJ2-7	TGTGCCAGCAGCCTCCTCCCCATTGGAGGATCCTACGAGCAGTACTTC	CASSLLPIGGSYEQYF
NA	TRBV29-1	NA	TRBJ2-3	TGCAGCGTTGTGACTGATACGCAGTATTTT	CSVVTDTQYF